A selection of T cell receptor beta chains follows, all from one sample in a study of shared clonotypes between healthy human individuals. TCRdb's copy holds only in-frame clones and misses some; the assay was immunoSEQ multiplex PCR. The table shows hundreds of thousands of clones, with roughly 96% occurring only once. Sample: naive CD8+ T cells sorted from blood. The receptors here all came from a woman in her 30s in good health. Each CDR3 is given with its conserved first and last residue. The order of the fields is V gene, D gene, J gene, clone size, CDR3 protein, CDR3 DNA. A D gene is named only where the DNA matches it firmly. The size entry is marked missing in some rows and otherwise reads once, few, many or a size class.

V: TRBV2
D: TRBD1
J: TRBJ2-7
size: .
CDR3: CASRGTELTYEQYF
DNA: TGTGCCAGCAGGGGGACAGAGCTGACCTACGAGCAGTACTTC

V: TRBV28
D: .
J: TRBJ1-1
size: once
CDR3: CASSFHRENTEAFF
DNA: TGTGCCAGCAGTTTCCACAGGGAGAACACTGAAGCTTTCTTT

V: TRBV2
D: TRBD2
J: TRBJ2-7
size: .
CDR3: CASSPGTSGTYEQYF
DNA: TGTGCCAGCAGCCCCGGGACTAGCGGGACCTACGAGCAGTACTTC

V: TRBV13
D: TRBD2
J: TRBJ2-5
size: .
CDR3: CASSLRTSGPYQETQYF
DNA: TGTGCCAGCAGCTTACGGACTAGCGGGCCGTACCAAGAGACCCAGTACTTC

V: TRBV28
D: TRBD2
J: TRBJ2-7
size: .
CDR3: CASSPYGLAGIPQYF
DNA: TGTGCCAGCAGTCCCTATGGACTAGCGGGAATCCCGCAGTACTTC

V: TRBV4-1
D: .
J: TRBJ2-1
size: .
CDR3: CASSLRLDGNNEQFF
DNA: TGCGCCAGCAGCCTGAGACTGGACGGGAACAATGAGCAGTTCTTC

V: TRBV27
D: .
J: TRBJ2-7
size: .
CDR3: CASSPSWGSRAYEQYF
DNA: TGTGCCAGCAGTCCGTCCTGGGGCTCAAGGGCCTACGAGCAGTACTTC

V: TRBV14
D: .
J: TRBJ2-6
size: few
CDR3: CASSPFSGANVLTF
DNA: TGTGCCAGCAGCCCCTTCTCTGGGGCCAACGTCCTGACTTTC

V: TRBV5-1
D: .
J: TRBJ2-4
size: .
CDR3: CASSFVGLAKNIQYF
DNA: TGCGCCAGCAGCTTCGTAGGTTTAGCCAAAAACATTCAGTACTTC

V: TRBV7-9
D: TRBD2
J: TRBJ2-5
size: .
CDR3: CASSFLSGRGETQYF
DNA: TGTGCCAGCAGCTTTCTTAGCGGGAGGGGAGAGACCCAGTACTTC

V: TRBV5-6
D: .
J: TRBJ1-2
size: .
CDR3: CASSLGGLNGYTF
DNA: TGTGCCAGCAGCCTTGGGGGGCTGAATGGCTACACCTTC

V: TRBV2
D: TRBD1
J: TRBJ2-5
size: .
CDR3: CASTHRGLETQYF
DNA: TGTGCCAGCACTCACAGGGGGTTGGAGACCCAGTACTTC

V: TRBV7-8
D: .
J: TRBJ1-2
size: .
CDR3: CASSLVGGSVYGYTF
DNA: TGTGCCAGCAGCTTAGTGGGGGGTTCAGTCTATGGCTACACCTTC

V: TRBV29-1
D: .
J: TRBJ2-4
size: .
CDR3: CSVGGGGSKNIQYF
DNA: TGCAGCGTTGGGGGTGGTGGGTCCAAAAACATTCAGTACTTC

V: TRBV5-6
D: .
J: TRBJ2-7
size: .
CDR3: CASSLGVGEQYF
DNA: TGTGCCAGCAGCCTAGGGGTTGGCGAGCAGTACTTC

V: TRBV4-1
D: TRBD2
J: TRBJ2-1
size: .
CDR3: CASSHPGTSPYNEQFF
DNA: TGCGCCAGCAGCCATCCCGGGACTAGTCCCTACAATGAGCAGTTCTTC

V: TRBV27
D: .
J: TRBJ1-1
size: .
CDR3: CASSLSGVNTEAFF
DNA: TGTGCCAGCAGTTTATCAGGGGTGAACACTGAAGCTTTCTTT

V: TRBV30
D: TRBD2
J: TRBJ2-1
size: once
CDR3: CAWSEILATLEEQFF
DNA: TGTGCCTGGAGTGAGATACTAGCGACCTTGGAGGAGCAGTTCTTC

V: TRBV13
D: .
J: TRBJ1-2
size: once
CDR3: CASSSLAANYGYTF
DNA: TGTGCCAGCAGCTCACTGGCGGCTAACTATGGCTACACCTTC

V: TRBV10-3
D: .
J: TRBJ2-7
size: .
CDR3: CAISESGGASYEQYF
DNA: TGTGCCATCAGTGAGTCAGGGGGGGCTTCCTACGAGCAGTACTTC

V: TRBV30
D: .
J: TRBJ2-1
size: .
CDR3: CAWSVRQVNEQFF
DNA: TGTGCCTGGAGTGTAAGGCAGGTCAATGAGCAGTTCTTC

V: TRBV7-9
D: TRBD2
J: TRBJ2-5
size: .
CDR3: CASSPPASGLGETQYF
DNA: TGTGCCAGCAGCCCCCCTGCTAGCGGCCTCGGGGAGACCCAGTACTTC

V: TRBV6-6
D: .
J: TRBJ1-1
size: .
CDR3: CASSYLTGIMNTEAFF
DNA: TGTGCCAGCAGTTACTTAACAGGCATCATGAACACTGAAGCTTTCTTT